What follows are 7 T cell receptor beta chains derived from one specimen sequenced in a study of healthy donors' naive CD4 and CD8 T cells. A linear amplification protocol produced the TCR libraries from roughly 0.5 ug of total RNA. TCRdb reprocessed the reads via MiXCR and lists one record per CDR3 protein. The sample has 150,000 to 200,000 distinct CDR3 sequences; around 74% are singletons. Material: naive CD4+ and CD8+ T cells sorted from blood, pooled from several donors. The receptors originated from a pool of human donors in good health; the sample pools cells from several healthy donors.

The chain has TRBV27 and TRBJ2-7; tentative D call: TRBD1 (6 bases). V was cut by 2 bases and J by 3 bases, with 14 bases left in between. The CDR3 totals 15 residues. Germline-derived CDR1 and CDR2 are MNHEY and SMNVEV (reference sequence). The CDR3 sequence is CASSLEQGSLYEQYF. The CDR3 region has the DNA TGTGCCAGCAGTTTAGAACAGGGAAGTCTCTACGAGCAGTACTTC.

The chain has TRBV19 and TRBJ1-2, with TRBD1 matching over 9 bases. Losses at the gene ends were 5 bases for V and 6 bases for J; bases not matched to a gene: 7. CDR3 size: 14 residues. Germline V gene data show CDR1 as LNHDA and CDR2 as SQIVND (reference sequence). CDR3 nucleotide sequence: TGTGCCAGTAGTTCCGGGACAGGGCTGGATGGCTACACCTTC. It yields the protein CASSSGTGLDGYTF.

V is TRBV4-2 and J is TRBJ2-7; 7 nucleotides agree with TRBD2. CDR1 and CDR2 from the germline V gene are LGHNA and YNFKEQ. After removal of 3 bases from V and 3 bases from J, the junction contained 11 bases not matched to a gene. The CDR3 consists of 16 residues. This CDR3 reads CASSHTGTKSVYEQYF. CDR3 in DNA: TGTGCCAGCAGCCATACCGGGACTAAGTCTGTCTACGAGCAGTACTTC.

This clonotype was seen just once. The rearrangement links TRBV12-3 or TRBV12-4 to TRBJ1-2, with 7 bases identical to TRBD1. The CDR3 spans 14 residues. After removal of 6 bases from V and 4 bases from J, the junction contained 8 bases not matched to a gene. This CDR3 is CASSVGQPSYGYTF. DNA of the CDR3: TGTGCCAGCAGCGTGGGACAGCCATCCTATGGCTACACCTTC.

The chain combines TRBV6-5 with TRBJ2-7; a weak D match, TRBD1 (6 bases). Germline V gives CDR1 MNHEY, CDR2 SVGAGI. The CDR3 has 13 residues. The V and J ends lost 2 bases and 3 bases respectively, with 8 bases between them. The CDR3 DNA is TGTGCCAGCAGTTACCAGGGGAACTACGAGCAGTACTTC. Encoded protein: CASSYQGNYEQYF.

This chain uses TRBV6-5 with TRBJ2-7; D is unresolved. Trimming removed 0 bases from V and 2 bases from J, with 17 bases in between. The CDR3 is 17 residues long. CDR1 and CDR2 from the germline V gene are MNHEY and SVGAGI. The CDR3 loop is CASSYSDIRTAPYEQYF. CDR3 coding DNA: TGTGCCAGCAGTTACTCCGACATAAGGACGGCCCCCTACGAGCAGTACTTC.

This chain uses TRBV29-1 with TRBJ1-3; D is unclear. CDR3 length equals 13 residues. V dropped 6 bases and J dropped 3 bases, with 12 bases sitting between them. Germline-derived CDR1 and CDR2 are SQVTM and ANQGSEA. This chain's CDR3 is CSVSTLFGNTIYF. As DNA, the CDR3 is TGCAGCGTCTCGACTCTATTTGGAAACACCATATATTTT.